This note documents a single T cell receptor (beta chain) sequence. This clone's antigen is unknown. Base-call qualities are not available, and no considerably larger clone is one nucleotide away. This entry comes from a study of T cell repertoires in cytomegalovirus infection (dated by TCRdb to between 2019 and 2020). Broadly, across the study: The HLA type of each donor mattered for the analysis, because public TCR beta signatures pointed to carriage of CMV infection along with the matching HLA type.

On the study overall, not on this receptor specifically: Carriers of CMV infection plus the relevant HLA type were discriminated by the cumulative frequency of public TCR beta family members in the study cohort and in an independent roughly 340-donor cohort. The ex vivo response was dominated by HLA-C-restricted CMV-specific TCR beta clonotypes, which also provided the single most frequent clonotype in two of eight donors.

The sequencer was an Illumina HiSeq 1500. Using fastp at Q25 and MiXCR, TCRdb reprocessed the public reads and kept productive beta chains. For every CDR3 protein sequence, its rows merge into one entry that carries the most common genes and DNA. This sample holds 400,000 to 550,000 distinct CDR3 sequences; about 11% were observed only once. About 10% of the sample rests with the top ten. Sequences SEHNR (CDR1) and FQNEAQ (CDR2) are obtained from the germline V gene (reference sequence). The cysteine opens and the phenylalanine closes a CDR3 of 14 amino acids. The read is trimmed to its CDR3 DNA, 42 bases read in frame from base 1. The trim is 2 bases for V and 7 bases for J, with a gap of 15 bases between the germline ends.

The sequenced sample consisted of PBMCs. The chain links TRBV7-9 with TRBJ2-7; confidence is insufficient to name the D gene. This receptor was identified in a human donor in good health (CMV status not recorded). Some clones in this sample may be carry-over from other donors' samples. The CDR3 reads CASSLPAPVGEQYF. The DNA sequence reads TGTGCCAGCAGCTTACCCGCCCCGGTTGGAGAGCAGTACTTC.